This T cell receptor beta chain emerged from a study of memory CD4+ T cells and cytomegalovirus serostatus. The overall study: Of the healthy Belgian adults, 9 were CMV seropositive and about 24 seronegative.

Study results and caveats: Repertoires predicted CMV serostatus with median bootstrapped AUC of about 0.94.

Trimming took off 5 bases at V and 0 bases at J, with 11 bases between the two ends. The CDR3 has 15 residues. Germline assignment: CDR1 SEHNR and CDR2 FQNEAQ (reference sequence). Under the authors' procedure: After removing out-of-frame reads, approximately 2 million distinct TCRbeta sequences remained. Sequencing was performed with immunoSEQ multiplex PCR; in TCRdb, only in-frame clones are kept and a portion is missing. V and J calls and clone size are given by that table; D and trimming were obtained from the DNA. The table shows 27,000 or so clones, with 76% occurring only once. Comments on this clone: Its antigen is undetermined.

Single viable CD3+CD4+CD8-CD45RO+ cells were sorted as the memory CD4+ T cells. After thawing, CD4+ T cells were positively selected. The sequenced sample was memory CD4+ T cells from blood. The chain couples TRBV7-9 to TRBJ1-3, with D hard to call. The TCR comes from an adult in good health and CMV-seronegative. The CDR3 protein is CASSPILSSGNTIYF. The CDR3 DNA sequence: TGTGCCAGCAGCCCGATACTCAGCTCTGGAAACACCATATATTTT.